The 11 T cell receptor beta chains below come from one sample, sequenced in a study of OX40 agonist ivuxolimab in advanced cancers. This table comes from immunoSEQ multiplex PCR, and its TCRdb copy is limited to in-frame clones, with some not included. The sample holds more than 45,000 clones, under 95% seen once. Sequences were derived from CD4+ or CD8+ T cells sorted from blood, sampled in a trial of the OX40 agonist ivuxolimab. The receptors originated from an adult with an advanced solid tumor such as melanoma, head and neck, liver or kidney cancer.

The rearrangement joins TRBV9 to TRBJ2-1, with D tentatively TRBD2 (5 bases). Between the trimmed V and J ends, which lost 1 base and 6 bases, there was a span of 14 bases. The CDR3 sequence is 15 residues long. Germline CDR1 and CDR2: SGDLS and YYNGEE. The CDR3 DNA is TGTGCCAGCAGCGTATTCGGGCTAGCAGGCAATGAGCAGTTCTTC. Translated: CASSVFGLAGNEQFF.

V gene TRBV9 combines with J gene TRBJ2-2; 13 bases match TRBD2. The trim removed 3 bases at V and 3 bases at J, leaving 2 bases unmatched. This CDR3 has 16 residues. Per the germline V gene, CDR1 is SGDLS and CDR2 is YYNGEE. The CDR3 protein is CASSALAGGDTGELFF. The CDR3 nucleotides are TGTGCCAGCAGCGCACTAGCGGGAGGGGACACCGGGGAGCTGTTTTTT.

The CDR3 DNA follows: TGTGCCAGCAGCTTAGGACAGGAGAATGGAGATACGCAGTATTTT. This gives the protein CASSLGQENGDTQYF. The rearrangement joins TRBV13 to TRBJ2-3; tentatively, D is TRBD1 (5 bases). This CDR3 spans 15 amino acids. The V end was cut by 0 bases, the J end by 5 bases, with 12 bases between. CDR1 and CDR2 from the germline V gene are PRHDT and FYEKMQ (reference sequence).

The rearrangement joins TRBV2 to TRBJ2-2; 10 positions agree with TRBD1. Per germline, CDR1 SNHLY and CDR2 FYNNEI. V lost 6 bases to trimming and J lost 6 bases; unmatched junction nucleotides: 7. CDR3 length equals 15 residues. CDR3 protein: CASRADRGLSGELFF. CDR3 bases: TGTGCCAGCAGAGCAGACAGGGGGCTCTCCGGGGAGCTGTTTTTT.

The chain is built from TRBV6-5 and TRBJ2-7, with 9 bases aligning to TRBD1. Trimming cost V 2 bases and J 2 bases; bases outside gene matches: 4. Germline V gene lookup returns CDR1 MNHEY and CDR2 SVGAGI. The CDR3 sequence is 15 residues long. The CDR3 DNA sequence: TGTGCCAGCAGTTACGGGACAGGGAAAACCTACGAGCAGTACTTC. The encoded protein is CASSYGTGKTYEQYF.

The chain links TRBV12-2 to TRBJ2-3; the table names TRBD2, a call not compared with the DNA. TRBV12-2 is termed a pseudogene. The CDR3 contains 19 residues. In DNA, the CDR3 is TGTGCAAGTCGCCTCGACAGGGATACGACTAGCGGGAGGGGAGATACGCAGTATTTT. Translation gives CASRLDRDTTSGRGDTQYF.

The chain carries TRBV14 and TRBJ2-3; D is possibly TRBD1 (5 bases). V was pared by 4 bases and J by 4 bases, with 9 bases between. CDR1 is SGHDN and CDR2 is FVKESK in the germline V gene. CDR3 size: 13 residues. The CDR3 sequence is CASSPTASDTQYF. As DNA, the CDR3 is TGTGCCAGCAGCCCGACAGCGTCAGATACGCAGTATTTT.

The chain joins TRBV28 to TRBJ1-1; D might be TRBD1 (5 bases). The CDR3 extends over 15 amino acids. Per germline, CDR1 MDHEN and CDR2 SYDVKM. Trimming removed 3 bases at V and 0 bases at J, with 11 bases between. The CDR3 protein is CASSLLEGMNTEAFF. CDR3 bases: TGTGCCAGCAGTTTGTTGGAGGGGATGAACACTGAAGCTTTCTTT.

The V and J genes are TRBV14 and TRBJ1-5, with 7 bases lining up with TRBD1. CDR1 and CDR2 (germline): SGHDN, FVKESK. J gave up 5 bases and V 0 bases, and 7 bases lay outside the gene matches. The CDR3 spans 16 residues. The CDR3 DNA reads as TGTGCCAGCAGCCAAGAGGTGGAGGGGGCCCATCAGCCCCAGCATTTT. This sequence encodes CASSQEVEGAHQPQHF.

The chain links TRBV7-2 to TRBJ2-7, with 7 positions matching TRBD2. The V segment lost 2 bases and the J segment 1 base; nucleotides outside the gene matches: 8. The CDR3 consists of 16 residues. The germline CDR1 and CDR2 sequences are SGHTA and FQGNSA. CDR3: CASSLSRDYPSYEQYF. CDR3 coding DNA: TGTGCCAGCAGCTTAAGCCGGGACTACCCATCCTACGAGCAGTACTTC.

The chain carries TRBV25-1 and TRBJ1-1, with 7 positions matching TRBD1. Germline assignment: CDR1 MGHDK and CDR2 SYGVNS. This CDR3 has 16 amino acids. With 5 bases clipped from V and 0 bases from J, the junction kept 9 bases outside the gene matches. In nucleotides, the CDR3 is TGTGCCAGCAGTAATCGGACAGGCGGTATGAACACTGAAGCTTTCTTT. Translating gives CASSNRTGGMNTEAFF. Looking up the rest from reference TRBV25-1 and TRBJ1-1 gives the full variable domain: EADIYQTPRYLVIGTGKKITLECSQTMGHDKMYWYQQDPGMELHLIHYSYGVNSTEKGDLSSESTVSRIRTEHFPLTLESARPSHTSQYLCASSNRTGGMNTEAFFGQGTRLTVV.